This T cell receptor (beta chain) was found in a study of lymphopenia after photon versus proton radiotherapy. Germline V gene sequence: CDR1 LNHDA, CDR2 SQIVND (reference sequence). Trimming took off 8 bases at V and 0 bases at J, with 32 bases between the two ends. The CDR3 length is 22 residues. Assay: immunoSEQ multiplex PCR; the TCRdb copy retains only in-frame clones and omits some. The table has 25,000 to 35,000 clones, nearly 90% seen once; the top ten hold less than 8%. The chain carries TRBV19 and TRBJ2-6, with TRBD1 as a possible D gene (6 bases). The receptor was isolated from an older woman with pancreatic cancer. Some clones in this sample may be carry-over from other donors' samples. This sample comprised peripheral blood, obtained from a patient treated with proton-based radiotherapy. The CDR3, as DNA: TGTGCCAGTCCCGGGACACCCCTAAGGTCGACCTTGGGAAACTCTGGGGCCAACGTCCTGACTTTC. Translating gives CASPGTPLRSTLGNSGANVLTF.